A single sample is the source of the 2 T cell receptor beta chains below, sequenced in a study of T cell clonality in common variable immunodeficiency. The data were produced by immunoSEQ multiplex PCR, yet TCRdb's version contains in-frame clones alone and is incomplete. There are more than 55,000 clones in the sample, none observed a single time. Sequenced input: peripheral blood mononuclear cells. These receptor sequences come from a person aged 18 to 75 in good health.

This clone appeared many times. The read terminates 3 residues ahead of where the CDR3 ends, so the germline J gene completes it. This chain joins TRBV7-2 and TRBJ1-2; 8 bases map to TRBD1. The J segment lost 4 bases and the V segment lost 1 base, leaving 2 bases of the junction unmatched. CDR1 is SGHTA, CDR2 FQGNSA, per germline. The length of the CDR3 is 14 residues. CDR3 sequence reads: CASSLGQGSYGYTF. The covered CDR3 bases are TGTGCCAGCAGCTTAGGACAGGGGAGCTATGGC.

This clone was picked up many times. The read stops 3 residues short of the end of the CDR3; the missing end is completed from the germline J gene. Other DNA sequences of this sample code for an identical CDR3. The rearrangement uses TRBV11-2 and TRBJ1-3, with D hard to call. From germline, CDR1 is SGHAT and CDR2 FQNNGV. V was clipped by 5 bases and J by 0 bases, with 8 bases between them. CDR3 length: 14 residues. The covered CDR3 bases are TGTGCCAGCAGCCTATACTACTCTGGAAACACC. Its protein is CASSLYYSGNT. The CDR3 in full is CASSLYYSGNTIYF.